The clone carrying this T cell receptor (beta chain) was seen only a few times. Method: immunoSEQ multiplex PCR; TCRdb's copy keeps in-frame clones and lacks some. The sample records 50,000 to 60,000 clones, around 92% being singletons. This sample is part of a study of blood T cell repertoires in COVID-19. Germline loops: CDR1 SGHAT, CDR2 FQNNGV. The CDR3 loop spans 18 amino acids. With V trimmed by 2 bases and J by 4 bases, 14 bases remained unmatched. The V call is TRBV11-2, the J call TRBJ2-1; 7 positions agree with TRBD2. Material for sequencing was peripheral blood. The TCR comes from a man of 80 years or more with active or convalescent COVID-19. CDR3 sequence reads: CASSLRPSGRLVYNEQFF. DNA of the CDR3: TGTGCCAGCAGCTTAAGACCATCCGGGAGGCTGGTATACAATGAGCAGTTCTTC.